This T cell receptor beta chain was profiled in a study of PD-1 blockade in classical Hodgkin lymphoma. Whole-study findings and limits: Newly diagnosed patients had baseline TCR diversity that was reportedly lower than that of healthy donors. By cycle point C4D1, TCR diversity had risen significantly in CD4+ cells (but not CD8+ cells).

The assay was immunoSEQ multiplex PCR, and TCRdb's table has in-frame clones only and misses some. Of about 100,000 clones listed, about nine tenths are singletons. The V end was cut by 6 bases, the J end by 0 bases, with 14 bases between. The CDR3 contains 15 residues. From germline, CDR1 is MNHEY and CDR2 SVGAGI. All the patients suffered relapse after autologous stem cell transplantation, and brentuximab vedotin exposure differed. Regarding this clone: The antigen is unknown.

The source of this sequence is a human donor with classical Hodgkin lymphoma. The input for sequencing was peripheral blood mononuclear cells (PBMCs), taken before the second cycle of nivolumab. The chain employs TRBV6-5 and TRBJ1-2; tentatively, D is TRBD1 (5 bases). This CDR3 is CASRQDSGANYGYTF. As DNA, the CDR3 is TGTGCCAGCAGACAAGATTCGGGGGCTAACTATGGCTACACCTTC.